A selection of T cell receptor beta chains follows, all from one sample in a study of control samples from healthy donors and cancer patients. Sequencing was performed with immunoSEQ multiplex PCR; in TCRdb, only in-frame clones are kept and a portion is missing. The sample lists roughly 76,000 clones, over 85% occurring once. What was sequenced was PBMCs. Receptor source: a woman between 40 and 55 years old with lung cancer. Each CDR3 is given with its conserved first and last residue. The D gene is left open where the match is weak. Part of the rows lack a size; the others show once, few, many or a class for expanded clones.

v_call: TRBV19
d_call: -
j_call: TRBJ1-1
clone_size: -
cdr3_nt: TGTGCCAGTACTACGATAGGGGTCGGAGCTTTCTTT
cdr3_aa: CASTTIGVGAFF

v_call: TRBV7-2
d_call: -
j_call: TRBJ2-2
clone_size: few
cdr3_nt: TGTGCCAGCAAGCTAGCGCCAACCGGGGAGCTGTTTTTT
cdr3_aa: CASKLAPTGELFF

v_call: TRBV12-5
d_call: -
j_call: TRBJ1-2
clone_size: -
cdr3_nt: TGTGCTAGTGGCCCCGCCCTCGCCGCCATCTACACCTTC
cdr3_aa: CASGPALAAIYTF

v_call: TRBV6-5
d_call: -
j_call: TRBJ1-2
clone_size: -
cdr3_nt: TGTGCCAGCAGTTTTCAGGGTACCTATGGCTACACCTTC
cdr3_aa: CASSFQGTYGYTF

v_call: TRBV3-1/TRBV3-2
d_call: TRBD1
j_call: TRBJ1-2
clone_size: -
cdr3_nt: TGTGCCCGCAGCCACGACAGGGGGGCTGGGGGCTACACCTTC
cdr3_aa: CARSHDRGAGGYTF

v_call: TRBV28
d_call: -
j_call: TRBJ2-7
clone_size: once
cdr3_nt: TGTGCCAGCAGTTTAGTTCTTCAGGGTTCCTACGAGCAGTACTTC
cdr3_aa: CASSLVLQGSYEQYF

v_call: TRBV10-3
d_call: TRBD1
j_call: TRBJ1-1
clone_size: -
cdr3_nt: TGTGCCATCAGTGGGACAGGGAAGGCGAACACTGAAGCTTTCTTT
cdr3_aa: CAISGTGKANTEAFF

v_call: TRBV5-1
d_call: -
j_call: TRBJ1-1
clone_size: -
cdr3_nt: TGCGCCAGCAGCTTGGTTTCCAGGGACACTGAAGCTTTCTTT
cdr3_aa: CASSLVSRDTEAFF

v_call: TRBV27
d_call: -
j_call: TRBJ1-2
clone_size: -
cdr3_nt: TGTGCCAGCAGTTCGCCGACAGATAACTATGGCTACACCTTC
cdr3_aa: CASSSPTDNYGYTF

v_call: TRBV30
d_call: -
j_call: TRBJ1-4
clone_size: -
cdr3_nt: TGTGCCTGGACCCGCGTCAGGGGTGAAAAACTGTTTTTT
cdr3_aa: CAWTRVRGEKLFF

v_call: TRBV4-1
d_call: -
j_call: TRBJ2-1
clone_size: -
cdr3_nt: TGCGCCAGCAGCCAGGGGGGCAATTGGGGGCATGAGCAGTTCTTC
cdr3_aa: CASSQGGNWGHEQFF

v_call: TRBV19
d_call: -
j_call: TRBJ1-2
clone_size: -
cdr3_nt: TGTGCCAGTACCTCCAGGGGAGACTATGGCTACACCTTC
cdr3_aa: CASTSRGDYGYTF

v_call: TRBV12-3/TRBV12-4
d_call: -
j_call: TRBJ1-1
clone_size: once
cdr3_nt: TGTGCCAGCAGCCCAGGAAGTAGGGAAGCTTTCTTT
cdr3_aa: CASSPGSREAFF

v_call: TRBV4-1
d_call: TRBD2
j_call: TRBJ2-2
clone_size: -
cdr3_nt: TGCGCCAGCAGCCAGAATCTAGCGGGGGGTACGGCCGGGGAGCTGTTTTTT
cdr3_aa: CASSQNLAGGTAGELFF

v_call: TRBV7-9
d_call: -
j_call: TRBJ1-6
clone_size: -
cdr3_nt: TGTGCCAGCAGCCCCCCGTGGGGAAGCTCCTATAATTCACCCCTCCACTTT
cdr3_aa: CASSPPWGSSYNSPLHF

v_call: TRBV19
d_call: TRBD1
j_call: TRBJ1-3
clone_size: once
cdr3_nt: TGTGCCAGCCTGGGACAGACATACCGAGGATCTGGAAACACCATATATTTT
cdr3_aa: CASLGQTYRGSGNTIYF

v_call: TRBV2
d_call: -
j_call: TRBJ2-3
clone_size: -
cdr3_nt: TGTGCCAGCAGGCCCTGGGGGACACCGACAGATACGCAGTATTTT
cdr3_aa: CASRPWGTPTDTQYF

v_call: TRBV7-9
d_call: -
j_call: TRBJ1-2
clone_size: -
cdr3_nt: TGTGCCAGCAGCTCCGGTTCAGGGTACAGAATATATGGCTACACCTTC
cdr3_aa: CASSSGSGYRIYGYTF

v_call: TRBV3-1/TRBV3-2
d_call: -
j_call: TRBJ2-1
clone_size: -
cdr3_nt: TGTGCCAGCAGCCAAGATTGGGGGAACTACAATGAGCAGTTCTTC
cdr3_aa: CASSQDWGNYNEQFF

v_call: TRBV12-3/TRBV12-4
d_call: -
j_call: TRBJ1-1
clone_size: -
cdr3_nt: TGTGCCAGCAACGGGGGTTGGGGCGCTGAAGCTTTCTTT
cdr3_aa: CASNGGWGAEAFF

v_call: TRBV5-4
d_call: -
j_call: TRBJ2-5
clone_size: -
cdr3_nt: TGTGCCAGCAGCTGGGGGGCGGGGGACCGGGGGTCCCAGTACTTC
cdr3_aa: CASSWGAGDRGSQYF

v_call: TRBV6-6
d_call: -
j_call: TRBJ1-2
clone_size: few
cdr3_nt: TGTGCCAGCAGGCGGGACGGATCTTATGGCTACACCTTC
cdr3_aa: CASRRDGSYGYTF

v_call: TRBV5-5
d_call: TRBD1
j_call: TRBJ1-5
clone_size: -
cdr3_nt: TGTGCCAGCAGCCTACTCCCGGGGATCAGGGGGGGGAATCAGCCCCAGCATTTT
cdr3_aa: CASSLLPGIRGGNQPQHF

v_call: TRBV5-5
d_call: -
j_call: TRBJ1-1
clone_size: -
cdr3_nt: TGTGCCAGTGGGAAGGGGGACACTGAAGCTTTCTTT
cdr3_aa: CASGKGDTEAFF

v_call: TRBV18
d_call: TRBD1
j_call: TRBJ1-3
clone_size: once
cdr3_nt: TGTGCCAGCTCACCGAAGGGGGCTTACTCTGGAAACACCATATATTTT
cdr3_aa: CASSPKGAYSGNTIYF

v_call: TRBV19
d_call: TRBD1
j_call: TRBJ1-4
clone_size: once
cdr3_nt: TGTGCCATCGGACAGGGTAATGAAAAACTGTTTTTT
cdr3_aa: CAIGQGNEKLFF

v_call: TRBV4-1
d_call: -
j_call: TRBJ2-3
clone_size: -
cdr3_nt: TGCGCCAGCAGCCAAAGGGGGGTGGATACGCAGTATTTT
cdr3_aa: CASSQRGVDTQYF

v_call: TRBV19
d_call: -
j_call: TRBJ2-1
clone_size: -
cdr3_nt: TGTGCCAGTAGTATGGTGTTCCACAATGAGCAGTTCTTC
cdr3_aa: CASSMVFHNEQFF

v_call: TRBV9
d_call: -
j_call: TRBJ1-2
clone_size: -
cdr3_nt: TGTGCCAGCAGCGTAGGAGGGACGGCTGGCTACACCTTC
cdr3_aa: CASSVGGTAGYTF

v_call: TRBV28
d_call: TRBD1
j_call: TRBJ2-3
clone_size: -
cdr3_nt: TGTGCCAGCAGTCCTCCCCCGGGACAGAGCACAGATACGCAGTATTTT
cdr3_aa: CASSPPPGQSTDTQYF

v_call: TRBV7-2
d_call: TRBD2
j_call: TRBJ2-1
clone_size: -
cdr3_nt: TGTGCCAGCAGCTTAGCGGGGGGGGGAAGCTCCTACAATGAGCAGTTCTTC
cdr3_aa: CASSLAGGGSSYNEQFF

v_call: TRBV6-5
d_call: -
j_call: TRBJ2-7
clone_size: -
cdr3_nt: TGTGCCAGCAGTTATTCGGGGAACAACGAGCAGTACTTC
cdr3_aa: CASSYSGNNEQYF

v_call: TRBV28
d_call: -
j_call: TRBJ1-4
clone_size: -
cdr3_nt: TGTGCCAGCAGTCCCGGTATTGCAACTAATGAAAAACTGTTTTTT
cdr3_aa: CASSPGIATNEKLFF

v_call: TRBV7-3
d_call: TRBD1
j_call: TRBJ1-1
clone_size: -
cdr3_nt: TGTGCCAGCAGCTTACAGGGGGCGGGCGCTGAAGCTTTCTTT
cdr3_aa: CASSLQGAGAEAFF

v_call: TRBV3-1/TRBV3-2
d_call: -
j_call: TRBJ1-2
clone_size: -
cdr3_nt: TGTGCCAGCTCAGGGTTAGGAGGACCGAACTATGGCTACACCTTC
cdr3_aa: CASSGLGGPNYGYTF

v_call: TRBV11-2
d_call: -
j_call: TRBJ2-1
clone_size: -
cdr3_nt: TGTGCCAGCAGGAGGGGGGGTCCGAGGGACAATGAGCAGTTCTTC
cdr3_aa: CASRRGGPRDNEQFF

v_call: TRBV5-4
d_call: TRBD1
j_call: TRBJ1-4
clone_size: -
cdr3_nt: TGTGCCAGCAGCTCCCGGGACAGGGAGGCTAATGAAAAACTGTTTTTT
cdr3_aa: CASSSRDREANEKLFF